These 27 T cell receptor beta chains originate from one sample sequenced in a study of shared clonotypes between healthy human individuals. Naive CD8 isolation took CD45RO-negative cells positively selected for CCR7 and excluded terminally differentiated effector memory CD45RA+ cells. Clones were read by immunoSEQ multiplex PCR, and TCRdb kept only the in-frame ones, dropping some. The sample consists of nearly 2 million clones, about 95% of them appearing once. Sequencing input: naive CD8+ T cells sorted from blood. The receptors originated from a young man in good health.

This sequence joins TRBV27 and TRBJ2-7; tentatively, D is TRBD1 or TRBD2 (5 bases each). CDR3 length equals 15 residues. The germline gives CDR1 MNHEY, CDR2 SMNVEV (reference sequence). With 3 bases removed from V and 6 bases from J, the gap between germline ends came to 18 bases. The DNA of the CDR3 is TGTGCCAGCAGTTTGGGGACCGCCACTCCCCTCGAGCAGTACTTC. Amino acid sequence: CASSLGTATPLEQYF.

Note on this clone: Other DNA variants within this sample encode the same CDR3. This chain joins TRBV7-6 and TRBJ2-7; TRBD1 matches 7 bases. V gave up 0 bases and J gave up 5 bases; unmatched junction bases: 1. Per the germline V gene, CDR1 is SGHVS and CDR2 is FNYEAQ. The CDR3 consists of 13 residues. The CDR3 protein is CASSLAGGDEQYF. In DNA form, the CDR3 reads TGTGCCAGCAGCTTAGCAGGGGGCGACGAGCAGTACTTC.

The V call is TRBV6-5, the J call TRBJ2-2; the D gene is possibly TRBD1 (5 bases). The CDR3 length is 15 residues. The ends were cut back, 5 bases at V and 6 bases at J, with 16 bases in the middle. Germline-derived CDR1 and CDR2 are MNHEY and SVGAGI. The CDR3 here is CASSGWAGQAGELFF. DNA for the CDR3: TGTGCCAGCAGTGGGTGGGCAGGGCAGGCCGGGGAGCTGTTTTTT.

The chain employs TRBV9 and TRBJ2-2, with TRBD2 matching 8 bases. This CDR3 has 15 residues. Germline V CDR1 and CDR2: SGDLS, YYNGEE. J was trimmed by 2 bases and V by 4 bases; bases with no gene match: 4. CDR3 protein: CASSSGLANTGELFF. The CDR3 nucleotides are TGTGCCAGCAGCTCTGGACTAGCCAACACCGGGGAGCTGTTTTTT.

The genes are TRBV19 and TRBJ2-7; tentatively, D is TRBD2 (6 bases). Trimming took off 3 bases at V and 0 bases at J, with 18 bases between the two ends. CDR1 and CDR2 from the germline V gene are LNHDA and SQIVND (reference sequence). The CDR3 is made up of 17 amino acids. This chain's CDR3 is CASSISFSGGDSYEQYF. For the CDR3, the DNA is TGTGCCAGTAGTATCAGTTTTAGCGGCGGGGACTCCTACGAGCAGTACTTC.

The CDR3 DNA sequence: TGTGCCAGCAGTGAAGATGTGTACCGGGAAACGCTTAATGAGCAGTTCTTC. Encoded protein: CASSEDVYRETLNEQFF. The chain uses TRBV6-1 and TRBJ2-1; the D gene is possibly TRBD2 (5 bases). The germline V and J ends were trimmed by 1 base and 7 bases, with 20 bases remaining between them. Germline V gives CDR1 MNHNS, CDR2 SASEGT. The CDR3 spans 17 residues.

This chain links TRBV5-1 with TRBJ1-1; D may be TRBD1 (5 bases). V lost 5 bases and J 3 bases, leaving 23 bases between the germline ends. Germline CDR1 and CDR2: SGHRS and YFSETQ. The CDR3 covers 17 residues. The CDR3 DNA is TGCGCCAGCAGGGAGGTGACGGCAGGGAGGAGCCACACTGAAGCTTTCTTT. Translation gives CASREVTAGRSHTEAFF.

This clone was counted between two and nine times. This may stem from a read error, because a much larger clone lies one nucleotide away. The genes are TRBV7-9 and TRBJ1-1, with no clear D. Germline CDR1 is SEHNR and CDR2 is FQNEAQ (reference sequence). V lost 2 bases and J lost 3, with 4 bases in between. This CDR3 contains 12 residues. The CDR3 nucleotides are TGTGCCAGCAGCTTAAGGGACACTGAAGCTTTCTTT. This sequence encodes CASSLRDTEAFF. Filled out from reference TRBV7-9 and TRBJ1-1, the complete variable domain reads DTGVSQNPRHKITKRGQNVTFRCDPISEHNRLYWYRQTLGQGPEFLTYFQNEAQLEKSRLLSDRFSAERPKGSFSTLEIQRTEQGDSAMYLCASSLRDTEAFFGQGTRLTVV.

The rearrangement uses TRBV5-4 and TRBJ1-5; a possible D gene is TRBD1 (6 bases). This CDR3 region has 17 residues. The V gene's germline CDR1 is SGHNT and CDR2 YYREEE (reference sequence). V lost 0 bases, J lost 2 bases, and 15 bases lay in between. The CDR3 region is CASSLGTGLWGNQPQHF. The CDR3 region has the DNA TGTGCCAGCAGCTTGGGAACAGGGCTCTGGGGCAATCAGCCCCAGCATTTT.

This chain links TRBV27 with TRBJ2-7; 8 bases match TRBD1. The CDR3 has 16 amino acids. Trimming at V came to 6 bases and at J to 5 bases, leaving 15 bases not matched to a gene. Looked up from germline, CDR1 is MNHEY and CDR2 is SMNVEV (reference sequence). CDR3 loop: CASRLSKGTGIHEQYF. The CDR3 nucleotides read TGTGCCAGCAGACTATCAAAAGGGACAGGCATCCACGAGCAGTACTTC.

The V and J genes are TRBV27 and TRBJ2-3; tentative D call: TRBD2 (6 bases). There are 15 residues in the CDR3. V gave up 7 bases and J gave up 5 bases, with 19 bases separating them. The germline V gene has CDR1 MNHEY and CDR2 SMNVEV (reference sequence). As DNA, the CDR3 is TGTGCCAGCACCACGCTTGCGGGACCGGGAGATACGCAGTATTTT. Amino acid sequence: CASTTLAGPGDTQYF.

J is TRBJ2-7 and V is TRBV19; D ambiguous. Germline V lookup: CDR1 LNHDA, CDR2 SQIVND (reference sequence). Trimming removed 3 bases at V and 3 bases at J, with 12 bases between. The CDR3 spans 14 residues. The CDR3 DNA sequence: TGTGCCAGTAGTATTTGGGCCTCAGACTACGAGCAGTACTTC. Translated: CASSIWASDYEQYF.

V and J are TRBV27 and TRBJ2-7; TRBD1 aligns across 11 bases. The CDR3 is 14 residues long. The germline V gene has CDR1 MNHEY and CDR2 SMNVEV (reference sequence). J was trimmed by 5 bases and V by 5 bases; bases with no gene match: 5. The CDR3 sequence: CASSPGQGANEQYF. For the CDR3, the DNA is TGTGCCAGCAGTCCTGGACAGGGGGCCAACGAGCAGTACTTC.

This clone was observed a few times. Other DNA sequences of this sample code for an identical CDR3. The rearrangement uses TRBV19 and TRBJ2-7, with TRBD1 matching over 10 bases. The CDR3 has 14 residues. The trim removed 5 bases at V and 2 bases at J, leaving 3 bases unmatched. The germline V gene has CDR1 LNHDA and CDR2 SQIVND (reference sequence). CDR3 region: CASSPGTGAYEQYF. DNA for the CDR3: TGTGCCAGTAGTCCTGGGACAGGGGCCTACGAGCAGTACTTC.

CDR3 in amino acids: CATVAGLTDTQYF. The DNA of the CDR3 is TGTGCCACCGTAGCGGGTTTGACAGATACGCAGTATTTT. This rearrangement joins TRBV6-1 to TRBJ2-3, with 7 nucleotides matching TRBD2. CDR3 length: 13 amino acids. Germline assignment: CDR1 MNHNS and CDR2 SASEGT. The ends lost 10 bases at V and 3 bases at J; junction bases unmatched: 7.

CDR3 loop: CASSLTGTEEQYF. The CDR3 DNA follows: TGTGCCAGCAGCTTGACGGGGACAGAAGAGCAGTACTTC. The V gene is TRBV5-4, the J gene TRBJ2-7, with 7 bases that match TRBD1. Germline V gene sequence: CDR1 SGHNT, CDR2 YYREEE (reference sequence). The CDR3 has 13 residues. The V and J ends lost 1 base and 7 bases, in that order; junction bases with no gene match: 5.

The chain carries TRBV9 and TRBJ1-2; D remains ambiguous. The V gene lost 5 bases and the J gene lost 3 bases, with 8 bases spanning the gap. Looked up from germline, CDR1 is SGDLS and CDR2 is YYNGEE. This CDR3 contains 12 residues. CDR3 sequence (DNA): TGTGCCAGCAGTAGCGGATACTATGGCTACACCTTC. This gives the protein CASSSGYYGYTF.

The chain joins TRBV15 to TRBJ2-3; the match to TRBD2 covers 8 bases. This CDR3 has 16 residues. Trimming took 3 bases from V and 0 from J; bases not matched to a gene: 5. Germline loops: CDR1 LNHNV, CDR2 YYDKDF (reference sequence). CDR3 sequence reads: CATSRITSGSTDTQYF. DNA for the CDR3: TGTGCCACCAGCAGGATCACTAGCGGTAGCACAGATACGCAGTATTTT. The entire variable domain, with the rest obtained from reference TRBV15 and TRBJ2-3, is as follows: DAMVIQNPRYQVTQFGKPVTLSCSQTLNHNVMYWYQQKSSQAPKLLFHYYDKDFNNEADTPDNFQSRRPNTSFCFLDIRSPGLGDTAMYLCATSRITSGSTDTQYFGPGTRLTVL.

CDR3 DNA sequence: TGCGCCAGCAGCCAAAGACTAGGGGTTCAAGAGACCCAGTACTTC. It specifies CASSQRLGVQETQYF. This chain uses TRBV5-1 with TRBJ2-5; possibly TRBD2 for D (6 bases). This CDR3 region has 15 residues. CDR1 is SGHRS and CDR2 is YFSETQ in the germline V gene. Trimming pared 4 bases from V and 2 bases from J, leaving 15 bases between.

The chain uses TRBV9 and TRBJ2-3; a weak D match, TRBD2 (5 bases). Per germline, CDR1 SGDLS and CDR2 YYNGEE. The CDR3 sequence is 16 residues long. V dropped 4 bases and J dropped 1 base, with 16 bases sitting between them. The CDR3 bases are TGTGCCAGCAGCTCGCGTCATAGGAGGCGCACAGATACGCAGTATTTT. This translates into CASSSRHRRRTDTQYF.

The V gene is TRBV25-1, the J gene TRBJ2-3; 12 bases agree with TRBD2. The junction had 3 bases not matched to a gene; V was cut back by 4 bases and J by 4 bases. Germline lookup yields CDR1 MGHDK and CDR2 SYGVNS. The CDR3 spans 15 residues. CDR3 loop: CASSVLAGGADTQYF. The CDR3 DNA reads TGTGCCAGCAGTGTACTAGCGGGAGGTGCAGATACGCAGTATTTT.

This sequence joins TRBV25-1 and TRBJ2-5; D ambiguous. This CDR3 has 13 residues. CDR1 is MGHDK and CDR2 is SYGVNS in the germline V gene. The ends were cut back, 6 bases at V and 3 bases at J, with 11 bases in the middle. The CDR3 region has the DNA TGTGCCAGCAGAGTTGACCCCAAAGAGACCCAGTACTTC. Translating it yields CASRVDPKETQYF.

Notes on this clone: Other nucleotide sequences in the sample specify the same CDR3. CDR3 amino acids: CASSLGGSSYEQYF. In DNA, the CDR3 is TGTGCCAGCAGCTTGGGGGGCAGCTCCTACGAGCAGTACTTC. The J gene is TRBJ2-7, the V gene TRBV5-4; possible D gene TRBD1, 5 bases. CDR1 is SGHNT, CDR2 YYREEE, per germline (reference sequence). This CDR3 is built from 14 residues. V was trimmed by 0 bases and J by 0 bases, leaving 7 bases between them. The complete variable domain, with remaining parts taken from reference TRBV5-4 and TRBJ2-7, reads ETGVTQSPTHLIKTRGQQVTLRCSSQSGHNTVSWYQQALGQGPQFIFQYYREEENGRGNFPPRFSGLQFPNYSSELNVNALELDDSALYLCASSLGGSSYEQYFGPGTRLTVT.

The chain combines TRBV30 with TRBJ2-3, with TRBD2 matching over 9 bases. Losses at the gene ends were 1 base for V and 2 bases for J; bases not matched to a gene: 4. CDR3 length: 15 residues. Germline V lookup: CDR1 GTSNPN, CDR2 SVGIG (reference sequence). CDR3 nucleotides: TGTGCCTGGAGTGGTGCGGGGGGGCCCACAGATACGCAGTATTTT. Translation: CAWSGAGGPTDTQYF.

V is TRBV7-9 and J is TRBJ1-2, with D maybe TRBD1 (5 bases). V lost 5 bases to trimming and J lost 7 bases, with 14 bases between them. This CDR3 spans 13 amino acids. The germline gives CDR1 SEHNR, CDR2 FQNEAQ (reference sequence). The CDR3 sequence: CASSPPGLGGYTF. The CDR3 DNA follows: TGTGCCAGCAGCCCTCCAGGGTTGGGTGGCTACACCTTC.

The rearrangement uses TRBV7-9 and TRBJ2-5; D perhaps matches TRBD1 (6 bases). The CDR3 has 13 residues. Looked up from germline, CDR1 is SEHNR and CDR2 is FQNEAQ (reference sequence). Trimming stripped 6 bases from V and 5 bases from J, with 13 bases between. As DNA, the CDR3 is TGTGCCAGCAGTCCACAGGGTGACGAGACCCAGTACTTC. It translates to CASSPQGDETQYF. Variable domain in full (rest from reference TRBV7-9 and TRBJ2-5): DTGVSQNPRHKITKRGQNVTFRCDPISEHNRLYWYRQTLGQGPEFLTYFQNEAQLEKSRLLSDRFSAERPKGSFSTLEIQRTEQGDSAMYLCASSPQGDETQYFGPGTRLLVL.

Concerning this clone: The sample contains more than one DNA sequence encoding this CDR3. V is TRBV5-4 and J is TRBJ2-5; D is unresolved. CDR1 SGHNT and CDR2 YYREEE come from the germline V gene (reference sequence). V was cut by 0 bases and J by 5 bases, with 8 bases left in between. CDR3 length: 13 residues. CDR3 in amino acids: CASSLVAGETQYF. CDR3 DNA sequence: TGTGCCAGCAGCTTGGTGGCTGGGGAGACCCAGTACTTC.